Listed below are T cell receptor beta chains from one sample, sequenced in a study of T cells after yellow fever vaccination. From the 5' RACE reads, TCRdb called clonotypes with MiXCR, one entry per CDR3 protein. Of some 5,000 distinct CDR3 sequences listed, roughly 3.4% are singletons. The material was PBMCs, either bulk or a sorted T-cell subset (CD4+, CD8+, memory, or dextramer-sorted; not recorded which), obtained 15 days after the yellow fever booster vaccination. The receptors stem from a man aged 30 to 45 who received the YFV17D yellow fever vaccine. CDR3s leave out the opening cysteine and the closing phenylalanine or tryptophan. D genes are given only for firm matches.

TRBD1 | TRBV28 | ASRGTGQDTQY
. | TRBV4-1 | ASSQWVGVSTGELF
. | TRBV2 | ASSELNSNQPQH
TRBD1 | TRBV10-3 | ASGTADSNQPQH
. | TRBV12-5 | ASGTQLNEKLF
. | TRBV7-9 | ASSEVTPSTDTQY
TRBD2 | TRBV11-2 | ASSLGGRWSGNPDTQY
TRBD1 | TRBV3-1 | ASSPTGWVSQPQH
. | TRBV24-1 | ATSGGSQETQY
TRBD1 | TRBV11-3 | ASSRDRGPQY
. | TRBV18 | ASSPPGGSSPLH
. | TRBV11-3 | ASSLDPAVTQY
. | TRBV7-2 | ASSLVFPRQAQETQY
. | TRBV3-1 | ASTPGLGEAF
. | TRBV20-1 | SARLQNNSPLH
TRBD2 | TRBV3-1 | ASSPPGLGNNEQF
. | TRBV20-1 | SAREHTEAF
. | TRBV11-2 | ASSFYICSASLAGGENEQF
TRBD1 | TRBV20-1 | SAAGGQGSGELF
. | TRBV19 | ASGDGSSH
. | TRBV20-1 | SARGSGPEGNTGELF
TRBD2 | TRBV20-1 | SARGGLAANNEQF
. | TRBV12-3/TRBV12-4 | ASSGAYEQY